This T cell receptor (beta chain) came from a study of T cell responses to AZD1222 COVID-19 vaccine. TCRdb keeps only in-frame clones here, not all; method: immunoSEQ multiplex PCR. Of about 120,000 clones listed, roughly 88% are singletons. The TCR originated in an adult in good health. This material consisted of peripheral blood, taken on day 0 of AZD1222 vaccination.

For the CDR3, the DNA is TGTGCCAGCAGTCAGCTAGCCTCGGCCGGGGAGCTGTTTTTT. It yields the protein CASSQLASAGELFF. This chain joins TRBV6-4 and TRBJ2-2; D perhaps matches TRBD2 (5 bases). Germline V CDR1 and CDR2: MRHNA, SNTAGT. This CDR3 comprises 14 residues. V lost 5 bases, J lost 6 bases, and 13 bases lay in between.